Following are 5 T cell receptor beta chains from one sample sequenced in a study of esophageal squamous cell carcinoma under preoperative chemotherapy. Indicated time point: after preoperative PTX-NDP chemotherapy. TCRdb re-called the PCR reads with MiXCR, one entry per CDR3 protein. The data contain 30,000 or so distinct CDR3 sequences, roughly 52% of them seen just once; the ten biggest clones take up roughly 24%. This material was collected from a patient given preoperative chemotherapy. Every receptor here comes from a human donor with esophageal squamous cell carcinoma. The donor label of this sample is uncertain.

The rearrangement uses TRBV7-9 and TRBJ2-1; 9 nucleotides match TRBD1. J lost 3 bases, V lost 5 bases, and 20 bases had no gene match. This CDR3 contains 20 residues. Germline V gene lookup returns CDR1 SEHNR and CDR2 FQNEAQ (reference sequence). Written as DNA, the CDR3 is TGTGCCAGCAGCCACCGGGACAGGGCGACTAGCTTCTCTCACTACAATGAGCAGTTCTTC. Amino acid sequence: CASSHRDRATSFSHYNEQFF.

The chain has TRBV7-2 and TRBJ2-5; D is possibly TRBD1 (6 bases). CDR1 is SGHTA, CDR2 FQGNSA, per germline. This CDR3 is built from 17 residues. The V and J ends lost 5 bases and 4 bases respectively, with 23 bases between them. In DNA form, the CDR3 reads TGTGCCAGCAGCGTGGGGGCCGGGACCCGGAATCTAGAGACCCAGTACTTC. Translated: CASSVGAGTRNLETQYF. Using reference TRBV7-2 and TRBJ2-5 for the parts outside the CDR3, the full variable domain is GAGVSQSPSNKVTEKGKDVELRCDPISGHTALYWYRQSLGQGLEFLIYFQGNSAPDKSGLPSDRFSAERTGGSVSTLTIQRTQQEDSAVYLCASSVGAGTRNLETQYFGPGTRLLVL.

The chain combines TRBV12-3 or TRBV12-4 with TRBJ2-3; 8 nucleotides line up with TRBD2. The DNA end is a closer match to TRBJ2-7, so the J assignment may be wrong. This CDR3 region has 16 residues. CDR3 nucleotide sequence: TGTGCCAGCGGGACTACCGGGGGGGGGGACACAGATACGCAGTACTTC. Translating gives CASGTTGGGDTDTQYF.

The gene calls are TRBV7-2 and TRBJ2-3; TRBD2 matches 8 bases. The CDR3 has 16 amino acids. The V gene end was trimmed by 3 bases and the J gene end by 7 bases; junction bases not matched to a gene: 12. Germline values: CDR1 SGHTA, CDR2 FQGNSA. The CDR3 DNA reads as TGTGCCAGCAGCTTTCGGGGGGGGCAAGGCAAAAATACGCAGTATTTT. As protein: CASSFRGGQGKNTQYF.

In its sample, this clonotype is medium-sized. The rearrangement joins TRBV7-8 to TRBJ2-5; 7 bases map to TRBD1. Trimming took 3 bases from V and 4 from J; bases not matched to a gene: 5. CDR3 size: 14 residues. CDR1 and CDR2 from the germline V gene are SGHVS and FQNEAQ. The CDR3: CASSFLSGGETQYF. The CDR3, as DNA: TGTGCCAGCAGCTTTCTTTCAGGGGGAGAGACCCAGTACTTC.